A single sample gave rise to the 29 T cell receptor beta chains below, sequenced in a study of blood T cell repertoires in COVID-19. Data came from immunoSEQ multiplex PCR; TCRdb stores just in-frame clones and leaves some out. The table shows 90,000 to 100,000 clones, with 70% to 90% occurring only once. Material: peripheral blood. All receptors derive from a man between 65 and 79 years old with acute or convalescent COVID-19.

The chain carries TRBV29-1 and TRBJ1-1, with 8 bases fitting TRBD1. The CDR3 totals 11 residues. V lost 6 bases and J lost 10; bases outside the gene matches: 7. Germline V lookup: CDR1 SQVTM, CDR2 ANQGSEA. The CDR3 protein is CSVGVTGVAFF. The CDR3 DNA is TGCAGCGTGGGCGTGACAGGGGTAGCTTTCTTT.

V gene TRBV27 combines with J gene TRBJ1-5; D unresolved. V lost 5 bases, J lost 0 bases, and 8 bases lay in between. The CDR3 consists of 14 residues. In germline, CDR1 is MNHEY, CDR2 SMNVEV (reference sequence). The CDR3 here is CASSPGSSNQPQHF. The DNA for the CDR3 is TGTGCCAGCAGTCCCGGGAGTAGCAATCAGCCCCAGCATTTT.

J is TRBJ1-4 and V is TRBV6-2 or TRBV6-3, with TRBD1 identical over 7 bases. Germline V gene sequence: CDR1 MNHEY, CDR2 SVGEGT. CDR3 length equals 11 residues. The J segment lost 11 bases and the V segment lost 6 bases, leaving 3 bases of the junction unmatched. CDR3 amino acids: CASSQGGKLFF. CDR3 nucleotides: TGTGCCAGCAGCCAGGGGGGGAAACTGTTTTTT.

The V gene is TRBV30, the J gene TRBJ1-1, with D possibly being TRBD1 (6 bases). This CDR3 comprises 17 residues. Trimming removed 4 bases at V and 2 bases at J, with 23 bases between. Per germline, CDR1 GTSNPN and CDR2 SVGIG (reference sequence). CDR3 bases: TGTGCCTGGACTATGCCCAGGGGAGGGAGAGGCAACACTGAAGCTTTCTTT. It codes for CAWTMPRGGRGNTEAFF.

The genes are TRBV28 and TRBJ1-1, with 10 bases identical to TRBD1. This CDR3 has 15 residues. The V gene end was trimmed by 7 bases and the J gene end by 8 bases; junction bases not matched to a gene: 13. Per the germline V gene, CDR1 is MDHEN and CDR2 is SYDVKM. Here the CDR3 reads CASTPPVDRGREAFF. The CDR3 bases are TGTGCCAGCACCCCCCCTGTGGACAGGGGGAGGGAAGCTTTCTTT.

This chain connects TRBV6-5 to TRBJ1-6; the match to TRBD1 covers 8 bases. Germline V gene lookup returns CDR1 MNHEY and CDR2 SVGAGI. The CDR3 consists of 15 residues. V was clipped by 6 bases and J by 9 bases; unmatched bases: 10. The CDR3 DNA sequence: TGTGCCAGCAGGACTCAGGGGGCGGATCGTTCACCCCTCCACTTT. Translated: CASRTQGADRSPLHF.

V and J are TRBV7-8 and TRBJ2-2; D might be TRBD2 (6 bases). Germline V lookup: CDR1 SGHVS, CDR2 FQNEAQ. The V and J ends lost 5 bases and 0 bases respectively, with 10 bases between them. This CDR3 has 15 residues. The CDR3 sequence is CASSHRDSNTGELFF. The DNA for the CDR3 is TGTGCCAGCAGCCACCGGGACTCGAACACCGGGGAGCTGTTTTTT.

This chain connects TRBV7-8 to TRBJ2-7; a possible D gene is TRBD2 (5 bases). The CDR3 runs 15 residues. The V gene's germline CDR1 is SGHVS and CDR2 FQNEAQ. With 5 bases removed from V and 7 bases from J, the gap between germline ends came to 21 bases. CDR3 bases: TGTGCCAGCAGCCCGCGGGCTACCCAAGGTTTTGAGCAGTACTTC. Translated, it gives CASSPRATQGFEQYF.

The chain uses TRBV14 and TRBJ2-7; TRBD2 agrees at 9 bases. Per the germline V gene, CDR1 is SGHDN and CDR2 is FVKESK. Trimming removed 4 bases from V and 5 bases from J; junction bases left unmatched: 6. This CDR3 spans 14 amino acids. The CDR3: CASSLSGGYDEQYV. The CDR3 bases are TGTGCCAGCAGCCTTAGCGGGGGATACGACGAGCAGTACGTC.

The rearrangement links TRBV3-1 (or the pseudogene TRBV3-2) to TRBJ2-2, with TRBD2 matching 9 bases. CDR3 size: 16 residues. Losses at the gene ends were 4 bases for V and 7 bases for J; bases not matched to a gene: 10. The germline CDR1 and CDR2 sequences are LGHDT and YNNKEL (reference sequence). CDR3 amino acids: CASSPLGGGAGGELFF. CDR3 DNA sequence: TGTGCCAGCAGCCCCCTGGGCGGGGGGGCCGGCGGGGAGCTGTTTTTT.

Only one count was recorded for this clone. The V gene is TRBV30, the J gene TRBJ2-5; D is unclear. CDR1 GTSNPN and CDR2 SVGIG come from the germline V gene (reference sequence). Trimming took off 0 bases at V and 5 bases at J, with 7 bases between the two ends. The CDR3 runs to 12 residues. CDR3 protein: CAWSVKEETQYF. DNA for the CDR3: TGTGCCTGGAGTGTAAAGGAGGAGACCCAGTACTTC.

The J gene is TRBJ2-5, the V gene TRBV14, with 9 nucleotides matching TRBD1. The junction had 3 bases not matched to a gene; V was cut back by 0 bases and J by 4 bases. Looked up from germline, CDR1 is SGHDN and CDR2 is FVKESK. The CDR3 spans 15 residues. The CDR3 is CASSQDTGGAETQYF. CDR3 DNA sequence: TGTGCCAGCAGCCAAGATACAGGGGGCGCAGAGACCCAGTACTTC.

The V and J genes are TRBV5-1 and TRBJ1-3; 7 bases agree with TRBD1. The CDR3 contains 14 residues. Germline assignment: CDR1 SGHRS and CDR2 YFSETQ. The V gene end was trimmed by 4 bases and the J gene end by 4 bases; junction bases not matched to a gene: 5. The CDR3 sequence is CASSATGFGNTIYF. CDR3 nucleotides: TGCGCCAGCAGCGCGACAGGGTTCGGAAACACCATATATTTT.

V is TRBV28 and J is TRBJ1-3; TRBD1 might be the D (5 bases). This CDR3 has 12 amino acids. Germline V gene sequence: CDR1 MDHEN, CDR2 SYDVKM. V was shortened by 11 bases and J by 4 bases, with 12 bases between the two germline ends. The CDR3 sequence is CAGGTLGNTIYF. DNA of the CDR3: TGTGCCGGCGGGACTCTAGGAAACACCATATATTTT.

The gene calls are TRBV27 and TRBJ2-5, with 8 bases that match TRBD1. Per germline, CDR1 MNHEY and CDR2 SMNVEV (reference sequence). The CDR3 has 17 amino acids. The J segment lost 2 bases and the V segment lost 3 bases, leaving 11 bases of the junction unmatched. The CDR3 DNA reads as TGTGCCAGCAGTTTCCTCATCAGGGGGCGTAGGCAAGAGACCCAGTACTTC. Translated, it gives CASSFLIRGRRQETQYF.

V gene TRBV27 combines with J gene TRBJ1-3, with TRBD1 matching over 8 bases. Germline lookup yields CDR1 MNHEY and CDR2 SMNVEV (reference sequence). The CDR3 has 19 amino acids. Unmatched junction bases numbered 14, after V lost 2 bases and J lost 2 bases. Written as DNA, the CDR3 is TGTGCCAGCAGTTTAAACCCACCTCTTGGACAGGGCCCTGGAAACACCATATATTTT. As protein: CASSLNPPLGQGPGNTIYF.

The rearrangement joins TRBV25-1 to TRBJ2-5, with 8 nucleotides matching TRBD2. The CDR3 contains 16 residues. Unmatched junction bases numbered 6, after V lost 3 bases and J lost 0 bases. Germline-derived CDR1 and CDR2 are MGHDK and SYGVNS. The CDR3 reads CASSDAGGPYQETQYF. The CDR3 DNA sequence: TGTGCCAGCAGTGATGCGGGGGGTCCGTACCAAGAGACCCAGTACTTC.

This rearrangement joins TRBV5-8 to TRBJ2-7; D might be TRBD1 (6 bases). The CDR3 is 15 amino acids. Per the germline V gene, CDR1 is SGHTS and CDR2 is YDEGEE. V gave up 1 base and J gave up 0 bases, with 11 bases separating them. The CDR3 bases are TGTGCCAGCAGCTTGAGCCAGGGGATCTCCTACGAGCAGTACTTC. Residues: CASSLSQGISYEQYF. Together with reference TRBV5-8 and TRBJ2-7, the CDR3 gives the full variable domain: EAGVTQSPTHLIKTRGQQATLRCSPISGHTSVYWYQQALGLGLQFLLWYDEGEERNRGNFPPRFSGRQFPNYSSELNVNALELEDSALYLCASSLSQGISYEQYFGPGTRLTVT.

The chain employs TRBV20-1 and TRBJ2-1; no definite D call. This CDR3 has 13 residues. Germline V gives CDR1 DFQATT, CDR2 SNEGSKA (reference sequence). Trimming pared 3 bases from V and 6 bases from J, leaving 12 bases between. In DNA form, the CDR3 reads TGCAGTGCTAGTCTTCTAGATAGCAATGAGCAGTTCTTC. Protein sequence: CSASLLDSNEQFF.

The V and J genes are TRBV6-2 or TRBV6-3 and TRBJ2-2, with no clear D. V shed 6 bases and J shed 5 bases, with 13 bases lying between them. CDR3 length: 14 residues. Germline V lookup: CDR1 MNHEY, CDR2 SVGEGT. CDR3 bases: TGTGCCAGCAGCCGCGCGGCCGCTACCGGGGAGCTGTTTTTT. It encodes CASSRAAATGELFF.

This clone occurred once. The CDR3, as DNA: TGTGCCAGCAGCCAGGGATGGGCGGGGGACCAAGAGACCCAGTACTTC. Protein sequence: CASSQGWAGDQETQYF. The V call is TRBV5-5, the J call TRBJ2-5, with TRBD2 matching 7 bases. The germline V gene encodes CDR1 SGHKS and CDR2 YYEKEE (reference sequence). J gave up 0 bases and V 4 bases, and 9 bases lay outside the gene matches. This CDR3 region has 16 residues.

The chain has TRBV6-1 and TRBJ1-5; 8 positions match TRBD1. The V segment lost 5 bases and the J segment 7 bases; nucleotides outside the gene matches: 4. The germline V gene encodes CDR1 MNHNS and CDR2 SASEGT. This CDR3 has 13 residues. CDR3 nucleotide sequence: TGTGCCAGCAGTCGCCGACAGGGGCAGCCCCAGCATTTT. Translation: CASSRRQGQPQHF.

CDR3 protein: CASTQRTGSTEAFF. In DNA form, the CDR3 reads TGTGCCAGTACTCAGCGGACAGGAAGCACTGAAGCTTTCTTT. The chain carries TRBV19 and TRBJ1-1; TRBD1 aligns across 7 bases. Germline values: CDR1 LNHDA, CDR2 SQIVND (reference sequence). CDR3 length: 14 residues. V shed 7 bases, J shed 4 bases, and the junction held 9 bases outside the gene matches.

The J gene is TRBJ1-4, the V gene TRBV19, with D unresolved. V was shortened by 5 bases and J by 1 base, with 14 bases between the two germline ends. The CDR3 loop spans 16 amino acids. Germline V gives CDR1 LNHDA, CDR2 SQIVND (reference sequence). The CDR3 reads CASSPPGELTNEKLFF. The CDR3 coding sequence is TGTGCCAGTAGTCCCCCTGGGGAGTTAACTAATGAAAAACTGTTTTTT.

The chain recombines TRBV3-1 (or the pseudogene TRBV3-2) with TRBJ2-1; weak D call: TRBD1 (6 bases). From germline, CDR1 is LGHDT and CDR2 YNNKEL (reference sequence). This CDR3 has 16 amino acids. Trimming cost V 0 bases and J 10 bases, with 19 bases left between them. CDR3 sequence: CASSQDLGQGSREQFF. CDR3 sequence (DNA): TGTGCCAGCAGCCAAGATCTAGGGCAGGGGTCAAGGGAGCAGTTCTTC.

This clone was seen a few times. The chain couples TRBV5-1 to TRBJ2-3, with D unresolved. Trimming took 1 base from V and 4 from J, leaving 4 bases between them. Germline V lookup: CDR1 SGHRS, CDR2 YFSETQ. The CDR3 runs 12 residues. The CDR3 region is CASSLISDTQYF. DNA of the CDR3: TGCGCCAGCAGCTTGATCTCAGATACGCAGTATTTT. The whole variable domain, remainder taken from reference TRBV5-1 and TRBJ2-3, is KAGVTQTPRYLIKTRGQQVTLSCSPISGHRSVSWYQQTPGQGLQFLFEYFSETQRNKGNFPGRFSGRQFSNSRSEMNVSTLELGDSALYLCASSLISDTQYFGPGTRLTVL.

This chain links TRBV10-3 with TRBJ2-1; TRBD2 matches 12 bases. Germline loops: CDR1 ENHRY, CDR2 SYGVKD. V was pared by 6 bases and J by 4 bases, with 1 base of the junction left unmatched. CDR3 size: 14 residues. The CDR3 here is CAISGLAGYNEQFF. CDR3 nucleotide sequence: TGTGCCATCAGCGGACTAGCGGGGTACAATGAGCAGTTCTTC.

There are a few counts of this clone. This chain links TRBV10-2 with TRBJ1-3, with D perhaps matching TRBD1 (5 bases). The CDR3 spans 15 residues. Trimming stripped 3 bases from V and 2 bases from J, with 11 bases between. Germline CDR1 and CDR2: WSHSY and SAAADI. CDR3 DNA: TGCGCCAGCAGTGAAGATACGGGGGCTGGAAACACCATATATTTT. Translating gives CASSEDTGAGNTIYF.

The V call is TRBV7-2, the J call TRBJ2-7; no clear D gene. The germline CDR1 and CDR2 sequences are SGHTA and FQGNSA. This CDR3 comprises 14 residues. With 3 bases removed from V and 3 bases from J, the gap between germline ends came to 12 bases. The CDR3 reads CASSLADTSYEQYF. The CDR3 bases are TGTGCCAGCAGCTTGGCCGACACGAGCTACGAGCAGTACTTC.